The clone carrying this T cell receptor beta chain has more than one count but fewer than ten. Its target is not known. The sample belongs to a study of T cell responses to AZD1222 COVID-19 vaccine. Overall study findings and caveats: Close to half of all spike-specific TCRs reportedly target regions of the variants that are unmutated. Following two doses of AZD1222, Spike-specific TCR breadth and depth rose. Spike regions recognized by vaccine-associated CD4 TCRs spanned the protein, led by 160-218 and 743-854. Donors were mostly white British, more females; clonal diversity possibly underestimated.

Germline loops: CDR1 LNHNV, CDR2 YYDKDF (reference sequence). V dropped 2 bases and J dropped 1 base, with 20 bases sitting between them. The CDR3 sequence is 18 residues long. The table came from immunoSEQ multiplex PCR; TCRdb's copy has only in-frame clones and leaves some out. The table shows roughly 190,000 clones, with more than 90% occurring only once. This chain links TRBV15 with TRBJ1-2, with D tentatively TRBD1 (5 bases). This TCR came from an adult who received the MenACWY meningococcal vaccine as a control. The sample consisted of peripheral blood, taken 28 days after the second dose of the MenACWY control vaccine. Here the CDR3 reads CATSRPNGKGWGNYGYTF. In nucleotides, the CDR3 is TGTGCCACCAGCAGACCCAATGGAAAGGGGTGGGGTAACTATGGCTACACCTTC.